The 21 T cell receptor beta chains reported below all come from one sample, sequenced in a study of blood T cells in healthy people across ages. It was with a sample-barcoded 5' primer and a J-beta primer mix that a second PCR of roughly 7 to 11 cycles was run. TCRdb called the 5' RACE reads again in MiXCR, with one record for every CDR3 protein. The data hold more than 900,000 distinct CDR3 sequences, with approximately 32% observed a single time. A further study also used this sample, focusing on T cells of mothers and their children.

Sequenced material: blood. These receptors originate from a woman in her 40s in good health.

This clonotype was picked up a small number of times. The V call is TRBV20-1, the J call TRBJ2-1, with TRBD2 as a possible D gene (5 bases). The germline gives CDR1 DFQATT, CDR2 SNEGSKA (reference sequence). The CDR3 sequence is 12 residues long. V lost 6 bases to trimming and J lost 7 bases, with 13 bases between them. The CDR3 here is CSAWTGGNEQFF. The DNA of the CDR3 is TGCAGTGCCTGGACTGGCGGGAATGAGCAGTTCTTC.

This clonotype is a singleton in its sample. V gene TRBV28 combines with J gene TRBJ2-1; 11 nucleotides align to TRBD1. V gave up 10 bases and J gave up 10 bases; unmatched junction bases: 12. The CDR3 is made up of 14 amino acids. Germline V gives CDR1 MDHEN, CDR2 SYDVKM. In nucleotides, the CDR3 is TGTGCCACTAGGGGACAGGGGGACTCCTACGAGCAGTTCTTC. This translates into CATRGQGDSYEQFF.

This clonotype was seen ten or more times. This chain links TRBV12-3 or TRBV12-4 with TRBJ2-6, with 7 nucleotides matching TRBD1. Germline trimming cut 6 bases from V and 0 bases from J; bases unmatched to any gene: 14. The CDR3 has 19 amino acids. The CDR3 reads CASSSIQDRYLSGANVLTF. CDR3 DNA sequence: TGTGCCAGCAGCTCAATACAGGACAGGTACCTCTCTGGGGCCAACGTCCTGACTTTC.

The rearrangement joins TRBV4-1 to TRBJ2-3; D gene unclear. The V gene lost 0 bases and the J gene lost 7 bases, with 8 bases spanning the gap. CDR3 length: 13 residues. Germline V gene lookup returns CDR1 MGHRA and CDR2 YSYEKL. The CDR3 loop is CASSQDSTYTQYF. CDR3 DNA sequence: TGCGCCAGCAGCCAAGATAGCACTTATACGCAGTATTTT.

The sample holds a few counts of this clonotype. J is TRBJ2-1 and V is TRBV20-1; D is uncertain. Germline lookup yields CDR1 DFQATT and CDR2 SNEGSKA (reference sequence). CDR3 length equals 10 residues. V lost 4 bases to trimming and J lost 6 bases, with 4 bases between them. The CDR3, as DNA: TGCAGTGCTATGAGCAATGAGCAGTTCTTC. This gives the protein CSAMSNEQFF.

The sample holds a few counts of this clonotype. A junction end diverges from the germline sequence, so it may reflect a read error. V is TRBV6-2 or TRBV6-3 and J is TRBJ2-5, with D unresolved. Germline CDR1 and CDR2: MNHEY and SVGEGT. The CDR3 is 11 residues long. The DNA of the CDR3 is TGTGCCAGCAGTTACTCCAAGACCCGGTACTTC. Amino acids: CASSYSKTRYF.

V is TRBV7-2 and J is TRBJ1-4; D is perhaps TRBD1 (5 bases). The CDR3 sequence is 16 residues long. In germline, CDR1 is SGHTA, CDR2 FQGNSA. V was trimmed by 1 base and J by 0 bases, leaving 9 bases between them. The CDR3, as DNA: TGTGCCAGCAGCTTAGTGTCGGGGGCAACTAATGAAAAACTGTTTTTT. This sequence encodes CASSLVSGATNEKLFF. The entire variable domain, with the rest obtained from reference TRBV7-2 and TRBJ1-4, is as follows: GAGVSQSPSNKVTEKGKDVELRCDPISGHTALYWYRQSLGQGLEFLIYFQGNSAPDKSGLPSDRFSAERTGGSVSTLTIQRTQQEDSAVYLCASSLVSGATNEKLFFGSGTQLSVL.

This clonotype has a handful of counts. The chain joins TRBV10-3 to TRBJ2-7, with a possible D match to TRBD1 (5 bases). The CDR3 runs 18 residues. Germline loops: CDR1 ENHRY, CDR2 SYGVKD. The germline V and J ends were trimmed by 0 bases and 2 bases, with 20 bases remaining between them. The CDR3 reads CAISESTFEQGSPYEQYF. CDR3 bases: TGTGCCATCAGTGAGTCGACTTTTGAGCAGGGAAGTCCCTACGAGCAGTACTTC.

As to this clonotype: The germline gene is not matched at one end of the junction; a read error may be the cause. The chain combines TRBV12-3 or TRBV12-4 with TRBJ2-3, with TRBD2 identical over 12 bases. This CDR3 has 14 residues. The CDR3 DNA is TGTGCCAGCAGTCTAGCGGGGGGGAGAAATACGCAGTATTTT. This translates into CASSLAGGRNTQYF.

This clonotype was found many times. This chain links TRBV29-1 with TRBJ1-2, with D perhaps TRBD1 (5 bases). Deletions cut 0 bases from V and 4 bases from J, with 15 bases between. The CDR3 totals 15 residues. Looked up from germline, CDR1 is SQVTM and CDR2 is ANQGSEA. CDR3 sequence reads: CSVEDLGRAGYGYTF. For the CDR3, the DNA is TGCAGCGTTGAAGATCTGGGACGCGCTGGCTATGGCTACACCTTC.

This clonotype was counted a few times. The CDR3 sequence is CASNLYNSLLFF. The CDR3 DNA sequence: TGTGCCAGCAATCTATACAACTCCTTGTTGTTCTTC. The chain employs TRBV2 and TRBJ2-1; no reliable D call. The germline V gene has CDR1 SNHLY and CDR2 FYNNEI. The CDR3 has 12 residues. Trimming removed 7 bases at V and 15 bases at J, with 19 bases between.

The V gene is TRBV3-1, the J gene TRBJ2-5; 11 nucleotides agree with TRBD2. Losses at the gene ends were 1 base for V and 5 bases for J; bases not matched to a gene: 6. The germline V gene has CDR1 LGHDT and CDR2 YNNKEL (reference sequence). The CDR3 loop spans 16 amino acids. CDR3 region: CASSQGSSGGLETQYF. The CDR3 DNA sequence: TGTGCCAGCAGCCAAGGCTCTAGCGGGGGGTTGGAGACCCAGTACTTC.

This clonotype appeared many times. This chain uses TRBV7-2 with TRBJ1-2; 7 nucleotides line up with TRBD1. CDR3 length: 16 residues. J lost 4 bases, V lost 5 bases, and 13 bases had no gene match. Looked up from germline, CDR1 is SGHTA and CDR2 is FQGNSA. The CDR3 protein is CASSLSGTASSYGYTF. In DNA, the CDR3 is TGTGCCAGCAGCCTGAGTGGGACAGCTTCTTCCTATGGCTACACCTTC. Drawing the rest from reference TRBV7-2 and TRBJ1-2, the complete variable domain is GAGVSQSPSNKVTEKGKDVELRCDPISGHTALYWYRQSLGQGLEFLIYFQGNSAPDKSGLPSDRFSAERTGGSVSTLTIQRTQQEDSAVYLCASSLSGTASSYGYTFGSGTRLTVV.

The chain is built from TRBV20-1 and TRBJ1-5; D unresolved. V was shortened by 2 bases and J by 2 bases, with 13 bases between the two germline ends. Germline V gene data show CDR1 as DFQATT and CDR2 as SNEGSKA (reference sequence). The CDR3 loop spans 15 amino acids. The CDR3 region is CSARTSGIGNQPQHF. Written as DNA, the CDR3 is TGCAGTGCTAGAACGTCAGGAATCGGCAATCAGCCCCAGCATTTT.

The V call is TRBV28, the J call TRBJ1-2; D is unclear. The germline V and J ends were trimmed by 4 bases and 4 bases, with 13 bases remaining between them. Germline V lookup: CDR1 MDHEN, CDR2 SYDVKM. This CDR3 has 14 residues. The CDR3 region has the DNA TGTGCCAGCAGTTCCGGGCACGTGACCTATGGCTACACCTTC. The encoded protein is CASSSGHVTYGYTF.

This chain joins TRBV7-2 and TRBJ2-7; tentative D call: TRBD1 (8 bases). The CDR3 loop spans 15 amino acids. The ends were cut back, 6 bases at V and 2 bases at J, with 17 bases in the middle. In germline, CDR1 is SGHTA, CDR2 FQGNSA. CDR3 DNA: TGTGCCAGCAGACCAACAGGGGGGGAACCCTACGAGCAGTACTTC. It specifies CASRPTGGEPYEQYF.

This clonotype was recorded many times. The chain links TRBV20-1 to TRBJ2-7; TRBD2 agrees at 8 bases. This CDR3 is 15 amino acids long. Trimming removed 3 bases from V and 0 bases from J; junction bases left unmatched: 7. In germline, CDR1 is DFQATT, CDR2 SNEGSKA (reference sequence). For the CDR3, the DNA is TGCAGTGCTAGTCCAAGCGGGGGCGCCTCCTACGAGCAGTACTTC. It yields the protein CSASPSGGASYEQYF.

This clonotype was seen a handful of times. The V and J genes are TRBV4-1 and TRBJ2-5; the D call may be TRBD1 or TRBD2 (6 bases each). Trimming shortened V by 0 bases and J by 11 bases, and 16 bases separated the two germline ends. Looked up from germline, CDR1 is MGHRA and CDR2 is YSYEKL. The CDR3 is 14 residues long. This CDR3 is CASSQDRGAQEQYF. As DNA, the CDR3 is TGCGCCAGCAGCCAAGATAGGGGGGCGCAGGAGCAGTACTTC.

The table lists this clonotype with many counts. J is TRBJ1-4 and V is TRBV9; tentative D call: TRBD1 (6 bases). CDR3 length equals 15 residues. Trimming pared 4 bases from V and 8 bases from J, leaving 18 bases between. Per germline, CDR1 SGDLS and CDR2 YYNGEE. The CDR3 sequence: CASSSRGRGPEKLFF. The CDR3 DNA follows: TGTGCCAGCAGCTCTCGGGGCAGGGGCCCCGAAAAACTGTTTTTT.

This clonotype came up a few times. V is TRBV7-8 and J is TRBJ1-5, with D unresolved. V gave up 1 base and J gave up 5 bases, with 12 bases separating them. The germline V gene encodes CDR1 SGHVS and CDR2 FQNEAQ. The CDR3 has 15 amino acids. DNA of the CDR3: TGTGCCAGCAGCTTAGTCCCAATCAACGATCAGCCCCAGCATTTT. This encodes CASSLVPINDQPQHF.

The chain employs TRBV7-8 and TRBJ1-6, with 7 positions matching TRBD1. Per germline, CDR1 SGHVS and CDR2 FQNEAQ. The CDR3 has 17 residues. V lost 5 bases and J lost 0; bases outside the gene matches: 7. As DNA, the CDR3 is TGTGCCAGCAGCCGATACGCAGGGGGCTCCTATAATTCACCCCTCCACTTT. Its protein product is CASSRYAGGSYNSPLHF.